The 17 T cell receptor beta chains below all came from one sample that was sequenced in a study of T cells after yellow fever vaccination. TCRdb re-called the 5' RACE reads through MiXCR, storing one row per CDR3 protein. The sample gives about 310,000 distinct CDR3 sequences, 3.6% of which show up once; about 20% is in the top ten. Sequencing was performed on PBMCs, taken on the day of the yellow fever booster vaccination. The receptor source for this set is a man younger than 30 who received the YFV17D yellow fever vaccine.

This clonotype appeared a few times. CDR3 in DNA: TGCGCCAGCAGCCTCACACGACTAGCGATCGGGGAGCTGTTTTTT. Protein sequence: CASSLTRLAIGELFF. The chain has TRBV4-1 and TRBJ2-2; 8 nucleotides match TRBD2. This CDR3 has 15 residues. The germline V gene has CDR1 MGHRA and CDR2 YSYEKL. With 4 bases clipped from V and 7 bases from J, the junction kept 8 bases outside the gene matches.

In its sample, this clonotype was seen many times. The rearrangement links TRBV11-2 to TRBJ2-7; no definite D call. This CDR3 contains 11 residues. Germline V CDR1 and CDR2: SGHAT, FQNNGV. V shed 4 bases and J shed 3 bases, with 4 bases lying between them. The CDR3 here is CASSSHYEQYF. The CDR3, as DNA: TGTGCCAGCAGCTCCCACTACGAGCAGTACTTC.

This clonotype was counted once. The chain links TRBV12-5 to TRBJ1-3; TRBD1 aligns across 8 bases. V shed 6 bases and J 2 bases; nucleotides not matched to a gene: 6. The CDR3 loop spans 15 amino acids. CDR1 is LGHNT, CDR2 FRNRAP, per germline. The CDR3, as DNA: TGTGCTAGTGGCCCCACAGGGGGAGCTGGAAACACCATATATTTT. It translates to CASGPTGGAGNTIYF.

This clonotype was observed a few times. This rearrangement joins TRBV20-1 to TRBJ1-1; D remains ambiguous. The CDR3 has 14 amino acids. Trimming took off 5 bases at V and 1 base at J, with 14 bases between the two ends. Per the germline V gene, CDR1 is DFQATT and CDR2 is SNEGSKA (reference sequence). CDR3: CSASQYSRNTEAFF. DNA for the CDR3: TGCAGTGCTTCTCAGTATAGTAGGAACACTGAAGCTTTCTTT.

This chain links TRBV29-1 with TRBJ1-3, with D unresolved. Germline V gene data show CDR1 as SQVTM and CDR2 as ANQGSEA. V gave up 8 bases and J gave up 0 bases, with 11 bases separating them. The CDR3 is made up of 13 amino acids. CDR3 region: CSFSWGSGNTIYF. CDR3 sequence (DNA): TGCAGCTTCAGCTGGGGCTCTGGAAACACCATATATTTT.

The chain combines TRBV20-1 with TRBJ2-3; D might be TRBD1 or TRBD2, each matching 6 bases. V lost 2 bases, J lost 6 bases, and 21 bases lay in between. The CDR3 sequence is 16 residues long. Germline V lookup: CDR1 DFQATT, CDR2 SNEGSKA (reference sequence). DNA for the CDR3: TGCAGTGCTAGATACGAGGGGGGCCTCCGATGGGATACGCAGTATTTT. This encodes CSARYEGGLRWDTQYF.

In its sample, this clonotype was seen many times. The V gene is TRBV7-8, the J gene TRBJ2-4; 10 bases align to TRBD1. CDR3 length: 16 amino acids. Germline V lookup: CDR1 SGHVS, CDR2 FQNEAQ. V lost 3 bases to trimming and J lost 4 bases; unmatched junction nucleotides: 6. The CDR3 protein is CASSLTGGIGKNIQYF. DNA of the CDR3: TGTGCCAGCAGCTTGACAGGGGGCATCGGGAAAAACATTCAGTACTTC.

The V gene is TRBV20-1, the J gene TRBJ2-1; 8 nucleotides align to TRBD2. Trimming at V came to 3 bases and at J to 4 bases, leaving 8 bases not matched to a gene. The germline gives CDR1 DFQATT, CDR2 SNEGSKA (reference sequence). This CDR3 has 15 amino acids. In DNA form, the CDR3 reads TGCAGTGCTAGGTTTCGGGGGGGGCCATACAATGAGCAGTTCTTC. The encoded protein is CSARFRGGPYNEQFF.

This clonotype was counted between two and nine times. The rearrangement uses TRBV5-1 and TRBJ2-1; the match to TRBD2 covers 9 bases. Germline V lookup: CDR1 SGHRS, CDR2 YFSETQ. The CDR3 spans 15 residues. J was trimmed by 13 bases and V by 1 base; bases with no gene match: 12. The CDR3 sequence is CASSLNWRGGSDQFF. The DNA of the CDR3 is TGCGCCAGCAGCTTGAATTGGCGGGGGGGATCGGATCAGTTCTTC.

This clonotype has more than one count but fewer than ten. This rearrangement joins TRBV4-3 to TRBJ1-1; TRBD1 aligns across 7 bases. V dropped 0 bases and J dropped 3; count of bases not matched to a gene: 16. Germline CDR1 is LGHNA and CDR2 is YSLEER. The CDR3 contains 19 residues. The CDR3 spells CASSQDLIQRYDRDTEAFF. The CDR3 DNA reads TGCGCCAGCAGCCAAGATCTTATTCAAAGATACGACAGGGACACTGAAGCTTTCTTT.

This clonotype was counted many times. The chain is built from TRBV4-2 and TRBJ2-3; D tentatively fits TRBD1 or TRBD2 (5 bases each). The V and J ends lost 7 bases and 0 bases respectively, with 8 bases between them. This CDR3 region has 13 residues. The V gene's germline CDR1 is LGHNA and CDR2 YNFKEQ. The DNA of the CDR3 is TGTGCCAGCATGGGACCGAGCACAGATACGCAGTATTTT. It encodes CASMGPSTDTQYF.

This clonotype was counted a few times. The J gene is TRBJ2-3, the V gene TRBV5-1; D unclear. CDR1 SGHRS and CDR2 YFSETQ come from the germline V gene. CDR3 length equals 15 residues. The V end lost 6 bases, the J end lost 4 bases, and 18 bases lay between the germline ends. Here the CDR3 reads CASNLRTAPADTQYF. DNA of the CDR3: TGCGCCAGCAATTTGAGGACCGCGCCGGCAGATACGCAGTATTTT.

The table lists this clonotype with many counts. This chain joins TRBV20-1 and TRBJ2-1; D remains ambiguous. CDR3 length: 15 amino acids. The V end was cut by 3 bases, the J end by 0 bases, with 12 bases between. Per the germline V gene, CDR1 is DFQATT and CDR2 is SNEGSKA (reference sequence). CDR3 residues: CSASKGISSYNEQFF. The CDR3 bases are TGCAGTGCTAGCAAGGGCATTAGCTCCTACAATGAGCAGTTCTTC.

This clonotype was seen at least ten times. This chain connects TRBV4-1 to TRBJ2-3, with 7 bases fitting TRBD1. The CDR3 is made up of 15 amino acids. J gave up 1 base and V 0 bases, and 1 base lay outside the gene matches. In germline, CDR1 is MGHRA, CDR2 YSYEKL. CDR3 nucleotide sequence: TGCGCCAGCAGCCAAGATGACAGGGGCACAGATACGCAGTATTTT. Encoded protein: CASSQDDRGTDTQYF.

The table lists this clonotype with a few counts. CDR3 residues: CASMTDRGGYTF. CDR3 DNA: TGTGCCAGCATGACGGACAGAGGCGGCTACACCTTC. The chain couples TRBV25-1 to TRBJ1-2; a weak D match, TRBD1 (6 bases). Germline V CDR1 and CDR2: MGHDK, SYGVNS. V was shortened by 7 bases and J by 8 bases, with 14 bases between the two germline ends. This CDR3 is 12 amino acids long.

The genes are TRBV20-1 and TRBJ1-5; 10 bases line up with TRBD1. CDR3 length: 15 amino acids. V gave up 4 bases and J gave up 9 bases; unmatched junction bases: 12. From germline, CDR1 is DFQATT and CDR2 SNEGSKA (reference sequence). The DNA for the CDR3 is TGCAGTGCTATCGGGACAGGGGACCTCTACGGGCCCCAGCATTTT. It codes for CSAIGTGDLYGPQHF.

This clonotype was detected ten times or more. The chain joins TRBV4-1 to TRBJ2-5, with D possibly TRBD1 on 6 matching bases. Trimming cost V 4 bases and J 4 bases, with 19 bases left between them. Germline CDR1 is MGHRA and CDR2 is YSYEKL. The CDR3 has 16 amino acids. For the CDR3, the DNA is TGCGCCAGCAGCCTCACATCAGGGGTTCGGGGAGAGACCCAGTACTTC. Translation gives CASSLTSGVRGETQYF.